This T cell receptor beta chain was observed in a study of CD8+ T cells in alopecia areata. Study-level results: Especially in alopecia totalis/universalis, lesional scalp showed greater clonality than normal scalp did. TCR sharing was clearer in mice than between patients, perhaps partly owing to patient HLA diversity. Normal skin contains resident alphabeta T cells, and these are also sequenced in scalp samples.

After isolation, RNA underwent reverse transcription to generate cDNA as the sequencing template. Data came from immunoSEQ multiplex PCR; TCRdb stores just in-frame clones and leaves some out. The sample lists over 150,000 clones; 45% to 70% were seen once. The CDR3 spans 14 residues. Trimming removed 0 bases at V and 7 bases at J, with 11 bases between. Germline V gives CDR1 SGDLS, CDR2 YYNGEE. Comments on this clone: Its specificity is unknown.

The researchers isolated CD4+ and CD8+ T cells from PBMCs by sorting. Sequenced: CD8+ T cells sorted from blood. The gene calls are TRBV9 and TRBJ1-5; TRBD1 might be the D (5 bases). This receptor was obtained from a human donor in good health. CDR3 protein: CASSVDGREQPQHF. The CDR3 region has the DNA TGTGCCAGCAGCGTAGATGGCAGGGAACAGCCCCAGCATTTT.